These T cell receptor beta chains were read from a single sample in a study of persistence of HIV-infected CD4 T cells. For these TCRs, the target antigens are not known. Produced via immunoSEQ multiplex PCR; TCRdb's table is partial and in-frame only. The sample yields approximately 35,000 clones, 82% seen once. Sequencing was performed on cultured CD4+ T cells from PBMCs, taken from a patient who received antiretroviral therapy. The receptors shown here come from an adult with HIV. The donor label of this sample is uncertain. CDR3s include the opening cysteine and the closing phenylalanine or tryptophan. D genes are given only for firm matches. Not every row has a clone size; where given, it reads once, few, many or a size class.

j_call v_call d_call clone_size cdr3_nt cdr3_aa
TRBJ1-5 TRBV7-9 NA NA TGTGCCAGCAGCGCCGGGGGCACGCTTGGCAATCAGCCCCAGCATTTT CASSAGGTLGNQPQHF
TRBJ2-3 TRBV7-2 NA NA TGTGCCAGCAGCTTAGCTACTCGGCCAGATACGCAGTATTTT CASSLATRPDTQYF
TRBJ2-1 TRBV5-1 TRBD2 NA TGCGCCAGCAGCCCCCCTAGCGGGGGATTAGAGCAGTTCTTC CASSPPSGGLEQFF
TRBJ1-1 TRBV10-3 TRBD1 NA TGTGCCATCAGCCGACAGGGGAACACTGAAGCTTTCTTT CAISRQGNTEAFF
TRBJ1-1 TRBV6-1 NA few TGTGCCAGCAGCCAGGCTTGGAGTGAAGCTTTCTTT CASSQAWSEAFF
TRBJ1-1 TRBV19 NA NA TGTGCCAGTAGTATAGATCCCCGGCGGCTGAACACTGAAGCTTTCTTT CASSIDPRRLNTEAFF
TRBJ1-2 TRBV5-1 TRBD1 NA TGCGCCAGCAGCTTGGGACAGGGTGGCTATGGCTACACCTTC CASSLGQGGYGYTF
TRBJ1-1 TRBV5-5 NA NA TGTGCCAGCAGCTTCGATGCGGATACTGAAGCTTTCTTT CASSFDADTEAFF
TRBJ1-2 TRBV6-1 NA NA TGTGCCAGCAGTGAATGGGACCGAAGTTCCTATGGCTACACCTTC CASSEWDRSSYGYTF
TRBJ1-4 TRBV20-1 NA once TGCAGTGGCTCGGCGGGAGAAAAACTGTTTTTT CSGSAGEKLFF
TRBJ1-1 TRBV3-1/TRBV3-2 TRBD1 NA TGTGCCAGCAGCCAAGCCACGGACAGGGAAGCTTTCTTT CASSQATDREAFF
TRBJ1-1 TRBV12-3/TRBV12-4 TRBD1 NA TGTGCCAGCAGACGACAGGGGGGGACTGAAGCTTTCTTT CASRRQGGTEAFF
TRBJ1-1 TRBV29-1 TRBD1 NA TGCAGCGTGAGGGACAGGACGTCCAACACTGAAGCTTTCTTT CSVRDRTSNTEAFF
TRBJ2-5 TRBV24-1 NA NA TGTGCCACCAGTGATTTCAGGGGAGGGGAGACCCAGTACTTC CATSDFRGGETQYF
TRBJ2-2 TRBV14 NA NA TGTGCCAGCAGCCAAGACGGATTCTTCGGGGAGCTGTTTTTT CASSQDGFFGELFF
TRBJ1-2 TRBV21-1 NA NA TGTGCCAGCCTCCGGCAAGCAGCTAACTATGGCTACACCTTC CASLRQAANYGYTF
TRBJ1-5 TRBV19 NA few TGTGCCAGTAGTTCCCAGAACAATCAGCCCCAGCATTTT CASSSQNNQPQHF
TRBJ2-7 TRBV10-2 TRBD1 NA TGCGCCAGCAGGGTTCAGACAGGGGCCTACGAGCAGTACTTC CASRVQTGAYEQYF
TRBJ1-3 TRBV7-9 NA NA TGTGCCAGCAGCTTATCAGGGGACTCTGGAAACACCATATATTTT CASSLSGDSGNTIYF
TRBJ1-1 TRBV6-5 NA NA TGTGCCAGCAAGAGAGGGAGCACTGAAGCTTTCTTT CASKRGSTEAFF
TRBJ2-7 TRBV13 NA NA TGTGCCAGCAGCTCCAATCAGGGTTTCTACGAGCAGTACTTC CASSSNQGFYEQYF
TRBJ1-2 TRBV3-1/TRBV3-2 NA NA TGTGCCAGCAGCCCCCCGGGGCGCGGGGGCTACACCTTC CASSPPGRGGYTF
TRBJ1-1 TRBV21-1 NA NA TGTGCCAGCAGCCCCTGTCGGAACACTGAAGCTTTCTTT CASSPCRNTEAFF